The present T cell receptor beta chain was sequenced within a study of OX40 agonist ivuxolimab in advanced cancers. There are 18 residues in the CDR3. CDR1 is SEHNR, CDR2 FQNEAQ, per germline (reference sequence). V was clipped by 5 bases and J by 7 bases; unmatched bases: 16. TCRdb keeps only in-frame clones here, not all; method: immunoSEQ multiplex PCR. The repertoire has 53,000 or so clones, 60% to 80% of them found once; the top ten carry over 2%. Systemic immunosuppression or a history of autoimmune disease excluded patients. Specimen: CD4+ or CD8+ T cells sorted from blood, collected in a trial of the OX40 agonist ivuxolimab. The chain uses TRBV7-9 and TRBJ2-5; 13 nucleotides align to TRBD2. The clonotype originates from an adult with an advanced solid tumor such as melanoma, head and neck, liver or kidney cancer. CDR3 residues: CASSTRLAGGRLGRTQYF. CDR3 DNA sequence: TGTGCCAGCAGCACCCGACTAGCGGGAGGCCGATTGGGCAGGACCCAGTACTTC.